A single sample is the source of the 9 T cell receptor beta chains below, sequenced in a study of T cells after yellow fever vaccination. MiXCR was run by TCRdb on the 5' RACE reads, yielding one entry per CDR3 protein. The data hold 500,000 to 700,000 distinct CDR3 sequences, with roughly a fifth observed a single time. The sample was PBMCs, taken 15 days after the yellow fever booster vaccination. All receptors come from a man aged 25-45 years who received the YFV17D yellow fever vaccine.

This clonotype has a handful of counts. V is TRBV29-1 and J is TRBJ2-3; D is undetermined. This CDR3 has 15 amino acids. V lost 3 bases and J lost 2, with 15 bases in between. In germline, CDR1 is SQVTM, CDR2 ANQGSEA. The CDR3 sequence: CSVEFGATYTDTQYF. The CDR3 DNA reads TGCAGCGTTGAGTTCGGTGCCACTTACACAGATACGCAGTATTTT.

This clonotype has ten or more counts. V and J are TRBV7-2 and TRBJ1-1, with 7 bases aligning to TRBD1. CDR3 length equals 16 residues. CDR1 is SGHTA, CDR2 FQGNSA, per germline. Trimming removed 4 bases from V and 11 bases from J; junction bases left unmatched: 19. The CDR3 nucleotides read TGTGCCAGCAGCTACCTAGGGGAGGGGAGGGGGCGTTCGGCTTTCTTT. Translated: CASSYLGEGRGRSAFF.

V is TRBV20-1 and J is TRBJ2-1, with a tentative D call TRBD2 (5 bases). The CDR3 has 12 residues. CDR1 and CDR2 (germline): DFQATT, SNEGSKA (reference sequence). The CDR3 DNA follows: TGCAGGGTCGCGGCACCCTCGGGGGAGCAGTTCTTC. Translated, it gives CRVAAPSGEQFF.

The chain combines TRBV15 with TRBJ2-1; D remains unclear. V gave up 4 bases and J gave up 7 bases, with 20 bases separating them. The germline CDR1 and CDR2 sequences are LNHNV and YYDKDF (reference sequence). The CDR3 covers 16 residues. This CDR3 is CATSNSFLFSVNEQFF. The CDR3 nucleotides read TGTGCCACCAGCAATTCGTTTCTCTTTTCGGTTAATGAGCAGTTCTTC.

This clonotype was recorded a few times. The chain couples TRBV5-1 to TRBJ2-5; tentatively, D is TRBD1 (5 bases). The CDR3 length is 16 residues. The V end lost 4 bases, the J end lost 2 bases, and 18 bases lay between the germline ends. Germline V gene sequence: CDR1 SGHRS, CDR2 YFSETQ. The CDR3 DNA reads TGCGCCAGCAGCCCCCCCCCCGGCAGGGAACAAGAGACCCAGTACTTC. This translates into CASSPPPGREQETQYF.

The chain couples TRBV10-3 to TRBJ2-4; 7 nucleotides agree with TRBD2. The V segment lost 10 bases and the J segment 8 bases; nucleotides outside the gene matches: 5. CDR1 is ENHRY, CDR2 SYGVKD, per germline. The CDR3 sequence is 11 residues long. The DNA for the CDR3 is TGTGCCACTCGGGAGGATCACATTCAGTACTTC. Its translation: CATREDHIQYF.

The chain links TRBV7-9 to TRBJ1-1; 11 nucleotides agree with TRBD1. Trimming took 3 bases from V and 7 from J; bases not matched to a gene: 1. The CDR3 is 13 amino acids. Germline lookup yields CDR1 SEHNR and CDR2 FQNEAQ (reference sequence). CDR3: CASSLGQGVEAFF. In nucleotides, the CDR3 is TGTGCCAGCAGCTTGGGACAGGGGGTTGAAGCTTTCTTT.

This clonotype was seen once. The CDR3: CAIRDGMTTPSEEQYF. Written as DNA, the CDR3 is TGTGCCATCAGGGACGGGATGACCACCCCCTCCGAAGAGCAGTACTTC. The V call is TRBV10-3, the J call TRBJ2-7, with a weak D call TRBD2 (5 bases). Germline V gene data show CDR1 as ENHRY and CDR2 as SYGVKD. V shed 6 bases and J shed 7 bases, with 25 bases lying between them. The CDR3 runs to 16 residues.

This clonotype was picked up a small number of times. V usage is TRBV6-1 and J usage is TRBJ2-7; 8 nucleotides line up with TRBD2. Per the germline V gene, CDR1 is MNHNS and CDR2 is SASEGT. CDR3 length: 16 amino acids. V was pared by 3 bases and J by 9 bases, with 16 bases of the junction left unmatched. The CDR3 nucleotides read TGTGCCAGCAGTGACCCACTCACTAGCGGCAGTGCCGGGCAGTACTTC. Its translation: CASSDPLTSGSAGQYF.